This T cell receptor (beta chain) derives from a study of blood T cell repertoires in COVID-19. This CDR3 spans 13 amino acids. The germline CDR1 and CDR2 sequences are LGHNA and YSLEER. V was trimmed by 4 bases and J by 3 bases, leaving 9 bases between them. Assay used: immunoSEQ multiplex PCR; TCRdb lists only in-frame clones, some missing. The data show hundreds of thousands of clones, about 91% seen once. As regards this clone: Different DNA sequences within this sample yield the same CDR3.

The V call is TRBV4-3, the J call TRBJ1-2, with a weak D call TRBD1 (5 bases). The specimen was PBMCs or T cells enriched from blood (not recorded which). This receptor was identified in a woman aged 40 to 55 who had recovered from COVID-19. The CDR3 region has the DNA TGCGCCAGCAGCCCAGCGGGGGACTATGGCTACACCTTC. Translation gives CASSPAGDYGYTF.